The clone carrying this TCR beta chain was counted between two and nine times. V lost 4 bases, J lost 6 bases, and 10 bases lay in between. The CDR3 has 13 amino acids. Germline-derived CDR1 and CDR2 are SGHVS and FNYEAQ. This entry comes from a study of cytotoxic CD8 clonotypes in ibrutinib-treated CLL. Study summary: Enrolment comprised around 11 relapsed/refractory and over 14 treatment-naive patients; fewer than 18 were IGHV unmutated. Outcomes included roughly 24 partial and 2 complete responses; after median around 5.5 years, 14 stayed remitted and 12 progressed. Once treatment had gone on for a median of 12 months, range 6 to 36, response samples were drawn.

The table came from immunoSEQ multiplex PCR; TCRdb's copy has only in-frame clones and leaves some out. The sample lists tens of thousands of clones; approximately 68% were seen once. The sample was PBMCs, taken after 24 months of ibrutinib treatment. This receptor was obtained from a human donor with chronic lymphocytic leukemia. The chain links TRBV7-6 to TRBJ1-5; D is unresolved. As DNA, the CDR3 is TGTGCCAGCAGCTCGCGGCTCGGTCAGCCCCAGCATTTT. Its protein is CASSSRLGQPQHF.